This T cell receptor (beta chain) was documented in a study of human T cells and chemical hapten exposure. For the study at large: Patch tests put 0.01% DPC on the upper back, read at 6 days.

Time point meaning: pre-sensitization, week 0. Treatment: therapeutic diphenylcyclopropenone sensitization with weekly scalp DPC. The CDR3 loop spans 13 amino acids. Germline CDR1 is SQVTM and CDR2 is ANQGSEA. The germline V and J ends were trimmed by 3 bases and 0 bases, with 6 bases remaining between them. The study, taken as a whole, reports: As patch test score rose, PT1 expanded TCR counts tended to rise as well. Expanded TCRs created a significantly greater count of big CDR3 similarity clusters than controls did.

At least ten counts were recorded for this clonotype. Its antigen is undetermined. The library tagged each cDNA molecule with unique molecular identifiers. TCRdb re-called the RACE reads with MiXCR, one entry per CDR3 protein. In the table there are more than 80,000 distinct CDR3 sequences, roughly an eighth of which are singletons. The receptor's source is a woman in her forties or fifties with alopecia areata. Some clones in this sample may be carry-over from other donors' samples. The material sequenced was whole blood, taken in connection with sensitization to the hapten diphenylcyclopropenone (DPC). This chain connects TRBV29-1 to TRBJ2-4; TRBD2 is a possible D gene (5 bases). The CDR3 loop is CSVDGLAKNIQYF. The CDR3 DNA reads as TGCAGCGTTGACGGACTAGCCAAAAACATTCAGTACTTC.